A selection of T cell receptor beta chains follows, all from one sample in a study of CD8 T cells in ankylosing spondylitis. TCRdb used MiXCR to reprocess the 5' RACE reads, holding one entry per CDR3 protein. The repertoire consists of some 200,000 distinct CDR3 sequences, with around 13% occurring once and the leading ten covering 15% to 20%. Sample: blood, either unsorted or a sorted T cell fraction (not recorded which). The receptors shown here come from a male donor with ankylosing spondylitis or in good health (not recorded which). Each CDR3 is given with its conserved first and last residue.

v_gene	j_gene	CDR3aa
TRBV10-3	TRBJ1-1	CAISEPGSGDTEAFF
TRBV9	TRBJ1-4	CASSASGQGTNEKLFF
TRBV9	TRBJ2-3	CASSPTDRPTQYF
TRBV11-1	TRBJ2-2	CASSLGLPSGGFGTGELFF
TRBV14	TRBJ1-1	CASSQEKDRRFEAFF
TRBV5-5	TRBJ2-1	CASSFEVYNEQFF
TRBV6-2/TRBV6-3	TRBJ2-3	CASSSSLVGPDTQYF
TRBV27	TRBJ1-5	CASSSGTAGNQPQHF
TRBV5-1	TRBJ2-2	CASSPGDVESGELFF
TRBV4-1	TRBJ1-2	CASSQDGGYGYTF
TRBV29-1	TRBJ1-1	CSVNREDTEAFF
TRBV7-6	TRBJ2-7	CASTLEMGIGGAYEQYF
TRBV20-1	TRBJ2-7	CSARDYGGSLYEQYF
TRBV25-1	TRBJ1-2	CASSGVRNYGYTF
TRBV2	TRBJ1-1	CAGGAGGTFF
TRBV29-1	TRBJ2-7	CSVLQAYEQYF
TRBV9	TRBJ2-7	CASSIGLAGREQYF
TRBV5-1	TRBJ2-3	CASSDGTSGRTDTQYF
TRBV7-9	TRBJ2-2	CASSLLPAETGELFF
TRBV5-1	TRBJ2-1	CASSLVGVSLLEEQFF
TRBV5-1	TRBJ2-5	CASSLADPGETQYF
TRBV2	TRBJ1-1	CASRGTFNTEAFF
TRBV4-1	TRBJ2-3	CASSQDDASGGLGPQYF
TRBV19	TRBJ2-2	CASSPDTENTGELFF
TRBV4-3	TRBJ2-3	CASSQQASGGTDTQYF
TRBV12-3/TRBV12-4	TRBJ2-5	CASSYGRRSKETQYF
TRBV12-3/TRBV12-4	TRBJ1-1	CASSFGENTEAFF
TRBV5-1	TRBJ2-5	CASSSGTGEEETQYF
TRBV12-3/TRBV12-4	TRBJ1-1	CASSFPGVTEAFF
TRBV27	TRBJ2-1	CASRVPLTDEQFF
TRBV12-3/TRBV12-4	TRBJ2-3	CATQDPQGRDTQYF
TRBV20-1	TRBJ2-3	CSANPTSGAADTQYF
TRBV6-2/TRBV6-3	TRBJ1-1	CASSSATGALEAFF
TRBV2	TRBJ1-6	CASSSGVLYNSPLHF
TRBV9	TRBJ2-1	CASTASGLEYNEQFF
TRBV7-9	TRBJ2-4	CASSSWDRGNIQYF
TRBV5-6	TRBJ2-1	CASSFGGQVNEQFF
TRBV27	TRBJ2-1	CASSLLRGGENEQFF
TRBV20-1	TRBJ2-7	CSARDSGTPEQYF
TRBV27	TRBJ1-2	CASRAGTGSNYGYTF
TRBV5-1	TRBJ2-2	CASSLVLAGGGTGELFF
TRBV27	TRBJ2-3	CASSFVGGTDTQYF
TRBV4-1	TRBJ2-2	CASRAGQGAGGELFF
TRBV27	TRBJ2-1	CASSLSGTSGFPYNEQFF
TRBV5-1	TRBJ2-1	CASSLTGEDYNEQFF
TRBV11-2	TRBJ2-3	CASGGVYTDTQYF
TRBV12-3/TRBV12-4	TRBJ1-5	CASSLTEYNQPQHF
TRBV9	TRBJ2-2	CATTRGRNTGELFF
TRBV6-1	TRBJ2-5	CATLSSGVETQYF